This T cell receptor beta chain came from a study of T cell responses to AZD1222 COVID-19 vaccine. Findings of the study overall: The donor group comprised mostly white British people and more females; the analysis possibly underestimated clonal diversity. Spike regions recognized by vaccine-associated CD4 TCRs spanned the protein, led by 160-218 and 743-854.

Per the germline V gene, CDR1 is DFQATT and CDR2 is SNEGSKA (reference sequence). CDR3 length: 10 residues. V gave up 6 bases and J gave up 2 bases, with 4 bases separating them. A word on this clone: Its antigen is undetermined.

Libraries were prepared by immunoSEQ multiplex PCR; TCRdb keeps only in-frame clonotypes and omits some of them. The profile shows some 130,000 clones, roughly 85% of them singletons. Sequencing was performed on peripheral blood, taken on day 0 of AZD1222 vaccination. This clonotype was obtained from an adult in good health. The chain uses TRBV20-1 and TRBJ2-5; no reliable D call. The CDR3 sequence is CSARQETQYF. The DNA for the CDR3 is TGCAGTGCCAGACAAGAGACCCAGTACTTC.